This paragraph reports one T cell receptor beta chain. The CDR3 has 14 residues. V lost 1 base and J lost 3, with 9 bases in between. CDR1 and CDR2 (germline): SGHTA, FQGNSA. These data belong to a study of blood T cell repertoires in COVID-19. Profiling relied on immunoSEQ multiplex PCR, and the TCRdb table lists in-frame clones only, not all of them. Counted here are approximately 210,000 clones, more than 65% occurring once; the ten biggest clones make up roughly 17%. Those who participated ranged in age from roughly 18 to 89 years and resided in 20 to 30 US areas. Sequencing was done on a sample of PBMCs or T cells enriched from blood (not recorded which). This sequence joins TRBV7-2 and TRBJ1-1; D unresolved. The origin of this receptor is a woman between 45 and 60 years old with acute COVID-19. The DNA for the CDR3 is TGTGCCAGCAGCTTAGGGGAGGTGCACACTGAAGCTTTCTTT. This sequence encodes CASSLGEVHTEAFF.